This T cell receptor (beta chain) was identified during a study of metastatic and nonmetastatic thyroid tumors. Turning to the study itself: For malignant and benign thyroid patients, tumor or nodule tissue and blood were the sources whose repertoires were compared. Study-wide findings and caveats: Versus benign nodules, malignant thyroid tumors reportedly had significantly higher TCR beta diversity, in blood and tumor.

The table lists this clone with a few counts. Its antigen is unknown. Treatment of any kind had been given to no patient before thyroid surgery. In the original analysis: A distant-metastasis classifier for papillary thyroid cancer was built using CDR3 differences across clinicopathological groups. TCRdb reprocessed the PCR reads using MiXCR. TCRdb's processing, not the authors', yielded these V and J calls. Here the sample spans about 19,000 clones, about 35% being singletons. This sequence was found in a female donor with papillary thyroid cancer or a benign thyroid nodule (not recorded which). Some clones in this sample may be carry-over from other donors' samples. The sequencing sample was made of tumor tissue.

The CDR3 loop is CASSWRRGNEQFF. In DNA form, the CDR3 reads TGTGCCAGCAGTTGGAGAAGAGGTAATGAGCAGTTCTTC. The chain recombines TRBV6-2 or TRBV6-3 with TRBJ2-1; no clear D gene. V was clipped by 4 bases and J by 7 bases, with 11 bases between them. The CDR3 runs 13 residues. The germline V gene encodes CDR1 MNHEY and CDR2 SVGEGT.